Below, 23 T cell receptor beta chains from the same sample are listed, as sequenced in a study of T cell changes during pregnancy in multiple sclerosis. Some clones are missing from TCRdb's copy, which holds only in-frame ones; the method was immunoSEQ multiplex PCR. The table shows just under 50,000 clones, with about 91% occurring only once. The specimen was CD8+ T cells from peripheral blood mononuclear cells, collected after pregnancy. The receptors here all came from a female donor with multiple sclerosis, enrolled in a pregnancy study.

CDR3 DNA sequence: TGTGCCACCAGCAGAGAATCAGGGACTGGGGCCAACGTCCTGACTTTC. Translating gives CATSRESGTGANVLTF. The chain couples TRBV15 to TRBJ2-6, with D perhaps matching TRBD1 (5 bases). With 0 bases removed from V and 2 bases from J, the gap between germline ends came to 8 bases. Germline V gives CDR1 LNHNV, CDR2 YYDKDF (reference sequence). CDR3 length: 16 amino acids.

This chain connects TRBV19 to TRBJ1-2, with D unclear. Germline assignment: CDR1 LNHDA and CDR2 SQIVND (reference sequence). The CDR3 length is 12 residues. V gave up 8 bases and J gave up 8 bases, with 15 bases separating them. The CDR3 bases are TGTGCCAGTGAGGACCCGCCGGGGGGCTACACCTTC. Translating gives CASEDPPGGYTF.

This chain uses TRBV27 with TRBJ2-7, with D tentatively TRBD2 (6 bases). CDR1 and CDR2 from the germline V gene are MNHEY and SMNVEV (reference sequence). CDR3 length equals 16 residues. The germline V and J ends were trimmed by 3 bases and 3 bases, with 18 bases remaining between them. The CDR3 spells CASSLKTAGLNYEQYF. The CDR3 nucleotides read TGTGCCAGCAGTTTGAAAACCGCGGGACTGAACTACGAGCAGTACTTC.

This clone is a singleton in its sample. As DNA, the CDR3 is TGTGCCAGAGGGACTAGCGGGGGAGGAAAGAACACCGGGGAGCTGTTTTTT. This sequence encodes CARGTSGGGKNTGELFF. V gene TRBV2 combines with J gene TRBJ2-2; TRBD2 agrees at 14 bases. CDR1 and CDR2 from the germline V gene are SNHLY and FYNNEI. With 9 bases clipped from V and 1 base from J, the junction kept 7 bases outside the gene matches. The CDR3 sequence is 17 residues long.

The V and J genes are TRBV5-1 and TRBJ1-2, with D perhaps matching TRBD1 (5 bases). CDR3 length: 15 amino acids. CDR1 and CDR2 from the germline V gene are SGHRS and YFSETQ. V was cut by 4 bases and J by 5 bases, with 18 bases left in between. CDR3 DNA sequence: TGCGCCAGCAGCCCCCTCGCAGGGAGGGAATATGGCTACACCTTC. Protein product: CASSPLAGREYGYTF.

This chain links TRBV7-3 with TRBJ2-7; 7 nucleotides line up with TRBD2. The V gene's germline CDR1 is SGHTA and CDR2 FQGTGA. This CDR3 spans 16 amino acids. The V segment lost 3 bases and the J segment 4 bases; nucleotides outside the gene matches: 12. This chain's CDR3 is CASSLLGGVGLYEQYF. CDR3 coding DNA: TGTGCCAGCAGCTTGCTGGGAGGGGTGGGATTGTACGAGCAGTACTTC. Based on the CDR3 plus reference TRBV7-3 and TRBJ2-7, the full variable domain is GAGVSQTPSNKVTEKGKYVELRCDPISGHTALYWYRQSLGQGPEFLIYFQGTGAADDSGLPNDRFFAVRPEGSVSTLKIQRTERGDSAVYLCASSLLGGVGLYEQYFGPGTRLTVT.

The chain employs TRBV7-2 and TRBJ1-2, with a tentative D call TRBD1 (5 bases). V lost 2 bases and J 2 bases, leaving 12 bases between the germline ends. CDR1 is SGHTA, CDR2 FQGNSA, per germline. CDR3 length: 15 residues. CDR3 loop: CASSLNGHSNYGYTF. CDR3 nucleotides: TGTGCCAGCAGCTTAAACGGACATTCGAACTATGGCTACACCTTC.

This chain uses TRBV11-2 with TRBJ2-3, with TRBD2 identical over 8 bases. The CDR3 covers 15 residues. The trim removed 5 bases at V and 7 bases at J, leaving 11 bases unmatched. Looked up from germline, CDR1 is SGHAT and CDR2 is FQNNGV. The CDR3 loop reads CASSATPGGPNTQYF. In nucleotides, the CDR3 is TGTGCCAGCAGCGCCACCCCGGGGGGGCCTAATACGCAGTATTTT. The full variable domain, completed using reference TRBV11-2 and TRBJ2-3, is EAGVAQSPRYKIIEKRQSVAFWCNPISGHATLYWYQQILGQGPKLLIQFQNNGVVDDSQLPKDRFSAERLKGVDSTLKIQPAKLEDSAVYLCASSATPGGPNTQYFGPGTRLTVL.

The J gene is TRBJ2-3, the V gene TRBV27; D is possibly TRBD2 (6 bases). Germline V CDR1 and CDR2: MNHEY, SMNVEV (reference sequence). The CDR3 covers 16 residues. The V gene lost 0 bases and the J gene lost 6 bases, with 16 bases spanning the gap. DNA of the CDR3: TGTGCCAGCAGTTTATCGATACGGGGGAGCGTGGATACGCAGTATTTT. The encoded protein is CASSLSIRGSVDTQYF.

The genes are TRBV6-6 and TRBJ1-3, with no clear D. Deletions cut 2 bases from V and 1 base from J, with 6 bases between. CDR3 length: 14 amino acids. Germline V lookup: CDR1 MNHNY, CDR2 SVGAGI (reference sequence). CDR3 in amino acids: CASSYGLSGNTIYF. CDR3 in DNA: TGTGCCAGCAGTTACGGACTTTCTGGAAACACCATATATTTT.

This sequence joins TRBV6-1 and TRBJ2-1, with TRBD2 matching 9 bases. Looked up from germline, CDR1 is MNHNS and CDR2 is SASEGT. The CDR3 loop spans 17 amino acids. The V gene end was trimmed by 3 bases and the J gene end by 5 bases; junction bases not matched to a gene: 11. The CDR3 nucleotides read TGTGCCAGCAGTGATGATATAGCGGGGGAGACCCACAATGAGCAGTTCTTC. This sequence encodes CASSDDIAGETHNEQFF.

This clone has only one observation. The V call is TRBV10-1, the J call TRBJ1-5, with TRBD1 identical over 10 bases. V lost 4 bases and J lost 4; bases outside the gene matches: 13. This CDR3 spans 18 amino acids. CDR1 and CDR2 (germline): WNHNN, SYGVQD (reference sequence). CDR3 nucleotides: TGCGCCAGCAGTGGGGACAGGGGCCCGCGTGGAGGGAATCAGCCCCAGCATTTT. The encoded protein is CASSGDRGPRGGNQPQHF.

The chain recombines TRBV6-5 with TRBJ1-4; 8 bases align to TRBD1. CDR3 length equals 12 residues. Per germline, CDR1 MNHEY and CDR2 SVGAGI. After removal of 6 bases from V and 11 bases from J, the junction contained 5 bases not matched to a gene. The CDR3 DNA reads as TGTGCCAGCAGCCCACGGACAGGGAAACTGTTTTTT. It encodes CASSPRTGKLFF.

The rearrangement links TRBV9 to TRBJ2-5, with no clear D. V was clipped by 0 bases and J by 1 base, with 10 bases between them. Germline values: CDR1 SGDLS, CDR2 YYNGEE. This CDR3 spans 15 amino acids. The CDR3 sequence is CASSVVSRPQETQYF. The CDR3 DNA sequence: TGTGCCAGCAGCGTAGTTTCCAGGCCCCAAGAGACCCAGTACTTC. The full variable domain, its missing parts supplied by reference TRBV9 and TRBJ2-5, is DSGVTQTPKHLITATGQRVTLRCSPRSGDLSVYWYQQSLDQGLQFLIQYYNGEERAKGNILERFSAQQFPDLHSELNLSSLELGDSALYFCASSVVSRPQETQYFGPGTRLLVL.

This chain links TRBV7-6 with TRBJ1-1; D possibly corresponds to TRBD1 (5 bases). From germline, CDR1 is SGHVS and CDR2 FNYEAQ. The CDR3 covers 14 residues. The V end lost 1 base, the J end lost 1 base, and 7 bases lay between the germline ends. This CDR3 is CASSLGGENTEAFF. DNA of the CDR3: TGTGCCAGCAGCTTAGGGGGGGAGAACACTGAAGCTTTCTTT. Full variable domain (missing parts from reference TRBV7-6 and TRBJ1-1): GAGVSQSPRYKVTKRGQDVALRCDPISGHVSLYWYRQALGQGPEFLTYFNYEAQQDKSGLPNDRFSAERPEGSISTLTIQRTEQRDSAMYRCASSLGGENTEAFFGQGTRLTVV.

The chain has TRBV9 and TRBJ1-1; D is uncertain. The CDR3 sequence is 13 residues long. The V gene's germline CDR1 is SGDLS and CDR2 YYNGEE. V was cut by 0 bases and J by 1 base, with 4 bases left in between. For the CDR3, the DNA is TGTGCCAGCAGCGTAGATAAGAACACTGAAGCTTTCTTT. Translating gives CASSVDKNTEAFF.

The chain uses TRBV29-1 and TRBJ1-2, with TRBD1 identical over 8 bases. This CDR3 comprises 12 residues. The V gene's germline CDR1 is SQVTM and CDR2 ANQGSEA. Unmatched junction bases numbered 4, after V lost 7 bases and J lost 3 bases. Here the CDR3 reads CSAGGQDYGYTF. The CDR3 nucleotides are TGCAGCGCGGGGGGACAGGACTATGGCTACACCTTC.

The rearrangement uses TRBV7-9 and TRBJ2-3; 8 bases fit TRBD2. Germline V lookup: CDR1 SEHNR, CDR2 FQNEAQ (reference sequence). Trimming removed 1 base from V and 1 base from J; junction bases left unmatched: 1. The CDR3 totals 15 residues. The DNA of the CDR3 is TGTGCCAGCAGCTTAGGGCGGGGGGGCACAGATACGCAGTATTTT. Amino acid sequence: CASSLGRGGTDTQYF.

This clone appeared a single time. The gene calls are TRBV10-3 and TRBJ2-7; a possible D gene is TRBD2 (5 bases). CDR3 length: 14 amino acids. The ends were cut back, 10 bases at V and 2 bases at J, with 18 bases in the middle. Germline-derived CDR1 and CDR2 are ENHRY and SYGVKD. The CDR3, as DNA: TGTGCCACTCTCCCAGGTAGCGCGGCCTACGAGCAGTACTTC. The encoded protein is CATLPGSAAYEQYF.

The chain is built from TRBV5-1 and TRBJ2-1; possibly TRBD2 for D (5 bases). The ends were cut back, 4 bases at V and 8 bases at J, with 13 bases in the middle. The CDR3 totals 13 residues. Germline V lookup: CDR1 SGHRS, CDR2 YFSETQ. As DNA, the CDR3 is TGCGCCAGCAGCCGGGAACCGGGCTATGAGCAGTTCTTC. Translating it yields CASSREPGYEQFF.

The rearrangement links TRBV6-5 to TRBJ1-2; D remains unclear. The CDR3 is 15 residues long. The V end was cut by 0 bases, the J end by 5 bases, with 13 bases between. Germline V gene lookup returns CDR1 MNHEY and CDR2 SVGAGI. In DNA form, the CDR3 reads TGTGCCAGCAGTTACTCGTTGGGAGGTGAATATGGCTACACCTTC. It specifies CASSYSLGGEYGYTF.

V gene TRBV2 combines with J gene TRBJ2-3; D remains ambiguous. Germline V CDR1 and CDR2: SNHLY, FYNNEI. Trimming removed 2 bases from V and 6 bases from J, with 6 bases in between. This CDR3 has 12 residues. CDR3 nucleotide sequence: TGTGCCAGCAGTGAATTCAGGGATACGCAGTATTTT. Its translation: CASSEFRDTQYF.

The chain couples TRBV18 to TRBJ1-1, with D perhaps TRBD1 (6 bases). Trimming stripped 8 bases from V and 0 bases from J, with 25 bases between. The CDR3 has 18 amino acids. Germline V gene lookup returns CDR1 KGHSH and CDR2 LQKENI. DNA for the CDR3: TGTGCCAGCCCCCTTAAGCGACAGGAAGATTTACTGAACACTGAAGCTTTCTTT. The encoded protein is CASPLKRQEDLLNTEAFF.